This note documents a single T cell receptor beta chain sequence. This receptor's antigen is unknown. It has no much larger one-base neighbor in the sample; base qualities were not kept. According to the study, the label for this sample's time point signals: baseline before first vaccination. Vaccinee samples were obtained from the UK trials COV001 and COV002, which included a single-blind randomized controlled phase 2/3 trial of AZD1222 (ChAdOx1 nCoV-19) in healthy adults. Trial participant PBMC samples were collected at day 0 and day 28 after the second dose for TCRbeta chain sequencing. The record originates from a study of T cell responses to AZD1222 COVID-19 vaccine (dated by TCRdb to about 2021). Context from the whole study: Because spike-specific TCR depth and breadth did not differ between the two schedules, AZD1222 recipients who got a second dose at roughly 4 weeks were pooled with those who got a second dose at roughly 12 weeks. TCR sequencing was performed for over 230 trial participants, of whom about 210 were given two doses of AZD1222 and around 25 were given two doses of MenACWY control vaccine. Trial participants were enrolled by age into 18-55, 56-69 and 70-plus year subgroups, with 148, 28 and 57 TCR-sequenced participants respectively.

Study-wide findings and limitations: Participants were mostly white British, with more females than males. The authors suggested clonal diversity may have been underestimated. After two AZD1222 doses, spike-specific TCR breadth and depth were significantly higher than at day 0 and than in MenACWY recipients. Reportedly, almost half of the unique spike-specific TCRs recognized epitopes lying outside the regions that are mutated in the B.1.351 and B.1.1.7 variants. The vaccine-associated CD4 TCRs covered the entire spike protein, and the dominant responses fell in regions 160-218 and 743-854. Conclusions about previously exposed vaccinees are limited, since just five to seven AZD1222 recipients were seropositive for SARS-CoV-2 at baseline. In the small 56-69-year group, the increase in depth fell short of significance, most likely because of low power. Because no day 14 peak-response samples were available, the repertoires could be characterized only after the peak T cell response.

The CDR3 regions of human TCRbeta chains were subjected to immunosequencing. The study's processing was this. TCRs in the repertoires were compared against a reference library of SARS-CoV-2-specific TCRs that had been generated with the MIRA antigen-specificity platform. Breadth meant the fraction of unique TCRs that were SARS-CoV-2-associated, whereas depth meant the fraction of total T cells that were SARS-CoV-2-associated. Each spike-specific TCR was assigned to its reactive spike region and to a CD4 or CD8 class using the MIRA data. Log10-transformed breadth and depth values were compared by one-way ANOVA with Sidak's multiple comparisons tests. In its TCRdb copy, this immuneACCESS table keeps in-frame sequences only and misses some clones. Where compared with another copy, unresolved V genes explain less than half of these, and the others have no known cause. V, J and clone size reflect that table, while D and trimming were determined from the DNA. For this sample there are 250,000 or so clones; roughly 93% appear just once. The ten largest clonotypes hold less than 0.65% of the sample.

From the germline V gene, CDR1 is MDHEN and CDR2 is SYDVKM. V has 7 bases trimmed and J has 5 bases trimmed; junction bases matching no gene number 7. Taken from cysteine to phenylalanine, the CDR3 has 14 residues. The entry retains the CDR3 DNA only, 42 bases that are in frame from base 1. This TCR came from an adult in good health. Rearrangement joined TRBV28 to TRBJ1-5; 8 junctional bases match TRBD1. Sequencing was performed on peripheral blood, taken on day 0 of AZD1222 vaccination. The CDR3 protein is CASTKEQGDQPQHF. In nucleotide form, the sequence is TGTGCCAGCACTAAGGAACAGGGGGATCAGCCCCAGCATTTT.